Listed below are T cell receptor beta chains from one sample, sequenced in a study of beta chain features in type 1 diabetes. Measured with immunoSEQ multiplex PCR; TCRdb has only the in-frame clones, and not every one. This sample has a few hundred thousand clones; roughly 30% occur once, and the top ten carry approximately 4%. What was sequenced was central memory CD4+ T cells from blood. The receptors originated from a man aged 25 to 45 in good health. CDR3s include the opening cysteine and the closing phenylalanine or tryptophan. Each record gives: J gene, D gene, V gene, clone size, CDR3 protein, CDR3 DNA. A D gene is named only where the DNA matches it firmly. Clone sizes are given selectively: once, few, many, or a class where the clone is expanded.

TRBJ2-3 | . | TRBV7-9 | . | CASSLNERNTQYF | TGTGCCAGCAGCTTAAATGAACGAAATACGCAGTATTTT
TRBJ1-6 | . | TRBV19 | few | CASSPARGGRRSPLHF | TGTGCCAGTAGTCCAGCGCGGGGAGGTCGTCGATCACCCCTCCACTTT
TRBJ2-1 | . | TRBV30 | . | CAWTPPRDRFVLF | TGTGCCTGGACCCCGCCCCGTGACAGGTTCGTTCTCTTC
TRBJ2-5 | TRBD2 | TRBV11-2 | few | CASSGLTSGQETQYF | TGTGCCAGCAGCGGTCTAACTAGCGGCCAAGAGACCCAGTACTTC
TRBJ2-1 | . | TRBV5-1 | few | CASSPTGTNFDEQFF | TGCGCCAGCAGTCCCACAGGGACAAATTTTGATGAGCAGTTCTTC
TRBJ2-5 | TRBD2 | TRBV30 | few | CAWRITSVGTQYF | TGTGCCTGGAGGATAACTAGCGTAGGGACCCAGTACTTC
TRBJ2-5 | TRBD2 | TRBV7-6 | . | CASSFDRILAGEETQYF | TGTGCCAGCAGCTTTGACCGTATACTAGCGGGCGAAGAGACCCAGTACTTC
TRBJ2-5 | . | TRBV2 | many | CASSPGRTRPQETQYF | TGTGCCAGCAGTCCGGGACGGACAAGACCCCAAGAGACCCAGTACTTC
TRBJ2-5 | TRBD2 | TRBV10-3 | . | CAITRSGGLGETQYF | TGTGCCATCACCCGAAGCGGGGGACTGGGGGAGACCCAGTACTTC
TRBJ2-1 | . | TRBV7-8 | few | CASSVRRNEQFF | TGTGCCAGCAGCGTGAGACGCAATGAGCAGTTCTTC
TRBJ2-1 | . | TRBV6-1 | . | CATQRGESSYNEQFF | TGTGCCACCCAAAGGGGGGAGAGCTCCTACAATGAGCAGTTCTTC
TRBJ2-1 | . | TRBV7-2 | . | CASSLAFGTPRGNEQFF | TGTGCCAGCAGCTTAGCCTTCGGGACCCCACGCGGAAATGAGCAGTTCTTC
TRBJ2-3 | . | TRBV30 | . | CAWSVGGATDTQYF | TGTGCCTGGAGTGTAGGCGGGGCCACAGATACGCAGTATTTT
TRBJ1-1 | . | TRBV10-3 | . | CATLMNTEAFF | TGTGCCACCCTGATGAACACTGAAGCTTTCTTT
TRBJ2-4 | . | TRBV4-1 | . | CASSQTPNIQYF | TGCGCCAGCAGCCAAACGCCTAACATTCAGTACTTC
TRBJ1-2 | . | TRBV30 | . | CAVGGHLWGYTF | TGTGCCGTTGGGGGCCACCTGTGGGGCTACACCTTC
TRBJ2-3 | . | TRBV30 | few | CAWSGVSRDTQYF | TGTGCCTGGAGTGGAGTGTCACGAGATACGCAGTATTTT
TRBJ2-1 | . | TRBV20-1 | . | CSARRNEQFF | TGCAGTGCTAGACGGAATGAGCAGTTCTTC
TRBJ1-2 | . | TRBV5-6 | . | CASTLRGLANYGYTF | TGTGCCAGCACCCTTAGGGGGTTAGCTAACTATGGCTACACCTTC
TRBJ1-5 | . | TRBV6-5 | few | CASQEGSNQPQHF | TGTGCCAGCCAGGAGGGAAGCAATCAGCCCCAGCATTTT
TRBJ1-2 | . | TRBV6-5 | few | CASSYSFVSGGYTF | TGTGCCAGCAGTTACTCGTTTGTTAGTGGGGGCTACACCTTC
TRBJ2-4 | TRBD2 | TRBV9 | once | CASSVADGGGRNIQYF | TGTGCCAGCAGCGTAGCTGATGGCGGGGGGAGAAACATTCAGTACTTC
TRBJ2-7 | . | TRBV29-1 | few | CSVGAGGRYEQYF | TGCAGCGTTGGGGCAGGCGGTAGGTACGAGCAGTACTTC
TRBJ2-7 | TRBD2 | TRBV15 | few | CATSRVGGREAYEQYF | TGTGCCACCAGCAGAGTTGGCGGGAGGGAGGCCTACGAGCAGTACTTC
TRBJ2-1 | . | TRBV30 | . | CAWSRAGNEQFF | TGTGCCTGGAGTCGCGCGGGGAATGAGCAGTTCTTC
TRBJ2-1 | TRBD1 | TRBV6-5 | few | CASSGTGRDEQFF | TGTGCCAGCAGTGGGACAGGGAGGGATGAGCAGTTCTTC
TRBJ2-1 | . | TRBV7-2 | many | CASSLRTGVYNEQFF | TGTGCCAGCAGCTTACGTACTGGGGTCTACAATGAGCAGTTCTTC
TRBJ2-3 | . | TRBV18 | . | CASSPRSGEDTQYF | TGTGCCAGCTCACCACGGTCGGGAGAAGATACGCAGTATTTT
TRBJ2-7 | TRBD2 | TRBV5-1 | . | CASSLEMGGHEQYF | TGCGCCAGCAGCTTGGAAATGGGAGGGCACGAGCAGTACTTC
TRBJ2-3 | TRBD2 | TRBV25-1 | . | CASSRRGGPSDTQYF | TGTGCCAGCAGTAGGCGGGGGGGCCCTTCAGATACGCAGTATTTT
TRBJ2-6 | . | TRBV5-1 | few | CASSPDSGANVLTF | TGCGCCAGCAGCCCCGACTCTGGGGCCAACGTCCTGACTTTC